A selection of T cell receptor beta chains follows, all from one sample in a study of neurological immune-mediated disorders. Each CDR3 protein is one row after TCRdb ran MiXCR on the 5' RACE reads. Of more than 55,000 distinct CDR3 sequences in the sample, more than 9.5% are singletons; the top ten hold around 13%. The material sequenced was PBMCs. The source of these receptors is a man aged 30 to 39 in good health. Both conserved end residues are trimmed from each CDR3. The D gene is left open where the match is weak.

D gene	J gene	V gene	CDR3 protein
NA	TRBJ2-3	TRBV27	ASSHMVGDGLVRDTQY
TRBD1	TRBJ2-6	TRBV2	ASQSGQGLSGANVLT
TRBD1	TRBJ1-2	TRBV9	ASSADDRGSGYT
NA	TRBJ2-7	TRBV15	ATSRERAGNEQY
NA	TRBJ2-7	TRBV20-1	SATVPDPYEQY
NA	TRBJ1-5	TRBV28	ASSLRGWDGNSGRAQH
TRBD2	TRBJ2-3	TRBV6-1	ASSERVNGLASTDTQY
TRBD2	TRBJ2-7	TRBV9	ASSRLAGEQY
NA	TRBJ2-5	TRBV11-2	ASSPAPLYQETQY
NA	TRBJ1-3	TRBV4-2	ASSQEWVNSGNTIY
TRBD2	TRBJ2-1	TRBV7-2	ASSTRPQTSGVLLGF
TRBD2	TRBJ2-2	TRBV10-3	AISEKTSGTNTGELF
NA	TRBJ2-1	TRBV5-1	ASSSNPSILYNEQF
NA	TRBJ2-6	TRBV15	ATSLGANVLT
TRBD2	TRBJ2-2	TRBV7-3	ASSPMTSGSTGELF
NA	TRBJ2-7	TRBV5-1	ASSLAGGPGEQY